This TCR beta chain originates from a study of early T cells in non-severe SARS-CoV-2 infection (dated by TCRdb to the early 2020s). Broadly, across the study: Because TCR sequencing relied on bulk RNA taken from unsorted whole blood, pairing of alpha and beta chains was not possible.

The study was a case-control design nested within a healthcare worker cohort in London, UK, with weekly nasopharyngeal swab PCR tests and blood sampling. Healthcare workers were enrolled in the week of the UK lockdown, from 23 to 31 March 2020, and were followed every week for up to about 15 weeks. Many counts were recorded for this clonotype. Its specific antigen is unknown. The sample holds no much larger clone one base away, and base qualities are not on file. Library preparation was by 5' RACE. Sequencing took place on a NextSeq 500. Unique molecular identifiers were attached to individual cDNA molecules in the TCR library protocol so that sequencing error and PCR bias could be corrected. Both TCR alpha and beta chains were sequenced, and tight co-correlation was observed between alpha and beta sequence abundances in each sample. The authors processed their data as follows. Decombinator V4 was used to annotate TCR sequences for V gene, J gene and CDR3. TCRs were defined as expanded if a significant change between any two time points was detected under a Poisson model with p below 0.0001. TCR abundances were normalised to the total number of TCRs sequenced in each sample and reported as counts per million. VDJdb, accessed on 1 November 2021, was searched for TCRs annotated for CMV, EBV and SARS-CoV-2, and TCRs annotated for more than one antigen were excluded. The raw public reads went through TCRdb reprocessing: fastp at Q25, MiXCR clone calling, in-frame beta chains kept. Merged by CDR3 protein, the rows form single entries marked with the most common genes and DNA. TCRdb's processing, not the study's, gives the V and J calls here. The sample data list about 33,000 distinct CDR3 sequences, and around 5% of these were observed just once. 14% of the sample belongs to the ten largest clones.

Here is what the overall study found, with its caveats: VDJdb matching was skewed toward anti-spike CD8 responses and likely underestimated virus-specific expansions, missing private and CD4 specificities.

Sequenced sample: whole blood. The receptor's source is an adult who was a healthcare worker with PCR-confirmed SARS-CoV-2 infection or an uninfected control (not recorded which).

The sequence in DNA is TGTGCCAGTAGTATAGGGAGGGGAGAGAGGGATACGCAGTATTTT. Translation gives CASSIGRGERDTQYF. The sequence joins TRBV19 to TRBJ2-3; TRBD2 might be the D gene, on 6 matching bases. Based on the germline V gene (reference sequence), the CDR1 and CDR2 sequences are LNHDA and SQIVND. The CDR3 starts with the cysteine, ends with the phenylalanine, and has 15 residues. Just CDR3 DNA is preserved here, 45 bases in frame from base 1. The junction shows trimming of 1 base on V and 6 bases on J, plus 14 bases between the germline ends.